Listed below are T cell receptor beta chains from one sample, sequenced in a study of response to subunit inactivated influenza vaccine. One entry per CDR3 protein, called by TCRdb with MiXCR from the RT-PCR reads. The sample contains roughly 170,000 distinct CDR3 sequences, around 9.2% of which appear only once. The specimen comprised non-naive T cells sorted from PBMCs, sampled on the day of vaccination. All receptors derive from a man aged 45 to 65 who received an inactivated influenza vaccine. Both conserved end residues are part of each CDR3. Only part of the rows carry a size: once, few, many, or a class if the clone is expanded.

V gene: TRBV5-4; J gene: TRBJ2-2; clone size: NA; CDR3 protein: CASSLPTSGITGELFF
V gene: TRBV15; J gene: TRBJ2-7; clone size: NA; CDR3 protein: CATSRENSYEQYF
V gene: TRBV7-6; J gene: TRBJ2-3; clone size: NA; CDR3 protein: CASSQQLGDEDTQYF
V gene: TRBV7-2; J gene: TRBJ2-1; clone size: few; CDR3 protein: CASSLVLAERFF
V gene: TRBV19; J gene: TRBJ2-3; clone size: NA; CDR3 protein: CASSTTWTGLDTQYF
V gene: TRBV15; J gene: TRBJ2-1; clone size: few; CDR3 protein: CATSRGEGLYNEQFF
V gene: TRBV20-1; J gene: TRBJ2-5; clone size: many; CDR3 protein: CSANGGLQETQYF
V gene: TRBV7-8; J gene: TRBJ2-2; clone size: NA; CDR3 protein: CASSSGTINTGELFF
V gene: TRBV20-1; J gene: TRBJ1-1; clone size: few; CDR3 protein: CSARDNTGSRTEAFF
V gene: TRBV20-1; J gene: TRBJ1-5; clone size: NA; CDR3 protein: CSAPPTGDNQPQHF
V gene: TRBV5-1; J gene: TRBJ1-2; clone size: few; CDR3 protein: CASSRTGIKNYGYTF
V gene: TRBV20-1; J gene: TRBJ1-5; clone size: few; CDR3 protein: CSARPWGSDQPQHF
V gene: TRBV4-1; J gene: TRBJ2-4; clone size: few; CDR3 protein: CASSQEIASATISASKNIQYF
V gene: TRBV28; J gene: TRBJ1-1; clone size: many; CDR3 protein: CASNTGWGTEAFF
V gene: TRBV7-3; J gene: TRBJ2-3; clone size: few; CDR3 protein: CASSQTGVWGTDTQYF
V gene: TRBV10-3; J gene: TRBJ2-6; clone size: NA; CDR3 protein: CATRGTSGGAGANVLTF
V gene: TRBV30; J gene: TRBJ2-7; clone size: NA; CDR3 protein: CAWSADSYRAEQYF
V gene: TRBV29-1; J gene: TRBJ2-5; clone size: few; CDR3 protein: CSVGSGGWTQYF
V gene: TRBV9; J gene: TRBJ1-1; clone size: many; CDR3 protein: CASSPGGRTEAFF
V gene: TRBV11-2; J gene: TRBJ2-7; clone size: few; CDR3 protein: CASTSLQSGLAGVGEQYF
V gene: TRBV28; J gene: TRBJ2-3; clone size: NA; CDR3 protein: CASSLSGTVDTQYF
V gene: TRBV2; J gene: TRBJ2-7; clone size: few; CDR3 protein: CASKGQGASRYEQYF
V gene: TRBV7-9; J gene: TRBJ2-1; clone size: NA; CDR3 protein: CASTWGLAVNNEQFF
V gene: TRBV5-1; J gene: TRBJ2-3; clone size: many; CDR3 protein: CASASGRASDTQYF
V gene: TRBV28; J gene: TRBJ2-3; clone size: NA; CDR3 protein: CASRNSGLAGVGGDTQYF
V gene: TRBV6-2/TRBV6-3; J gene: TRBJ2-7; clone size: many; CDR3 protein: CASSYSVHPGGEQYF
V gene: TRBV14; J gene: TRBJ2-5; clone size: few; CDR3 protein: CASSQGPTSFHLETQYF
V gene: TRBV5-1; J gene: TRBJ2-3; clone size: NA; CDR3 protein: CASSPIPGLADTDTQYF
V gene: TRBV12-3/TRBV12-4; J gene: TRBJ2-5; clone size: few; CDR3 protein: CASRRAQETQYF
V gene: TRBV28; J gene: TRBJ2-1; clone size: many; CDR3 protein: CASSPPPSGNEQFF